This T cell receptor (beta chain) was found in a study of T-cell memory formation after mild COVID-19. Overall study findings and caveats: Pre-infection memory held some responding clones, suggesting pre-existing cross-reactive T cells responded.

J gave up 8 bases and V 5 bases, and 3 bases lay outside the gene matches. Germline V gene sequence: CDR1 LGHDT, CDR2 YNNKEL (reference sequence). This CDR3 comprises 14 residues. As for this clonotype: The antigen remains unidentified.

TCRdb fed the 5' RACE reads into MiXCR, producing one record per CDR3 protein. In the table there are about half a million distinct CDR3 sequences, 18% of which are singletons. This clonotype originated in an adult woman who had mild COVID-19 (a few samples of this study predate the infection). Cell type and time point are not known. The chain links TRBV3-1 to TRBJ2-1; 13 bases agree with TRBD2. Sequenced input: PBMCs or a T cell subset sorted from them (not recorded which). CDR3 nucleotides: TGTGCCAGCAGCGTACTAGCGGGAGGGTATGAGCAGTTCTTC. Its translation is CASSVLAGGYEQFF.